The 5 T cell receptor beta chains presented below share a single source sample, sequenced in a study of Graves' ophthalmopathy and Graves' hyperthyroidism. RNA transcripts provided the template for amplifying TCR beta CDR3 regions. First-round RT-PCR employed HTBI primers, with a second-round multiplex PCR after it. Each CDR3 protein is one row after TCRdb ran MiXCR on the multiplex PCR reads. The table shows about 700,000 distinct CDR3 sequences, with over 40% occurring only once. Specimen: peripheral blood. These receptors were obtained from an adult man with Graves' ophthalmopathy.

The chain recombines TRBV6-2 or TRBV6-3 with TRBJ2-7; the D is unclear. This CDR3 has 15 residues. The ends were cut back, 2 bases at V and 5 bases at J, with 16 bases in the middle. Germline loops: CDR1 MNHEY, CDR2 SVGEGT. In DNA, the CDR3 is TGTGCCAGCAGTTACGGTGTTTCGGGCACCAACGAGCAGTACTTC. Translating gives CASSYGVSGTNEQYF.

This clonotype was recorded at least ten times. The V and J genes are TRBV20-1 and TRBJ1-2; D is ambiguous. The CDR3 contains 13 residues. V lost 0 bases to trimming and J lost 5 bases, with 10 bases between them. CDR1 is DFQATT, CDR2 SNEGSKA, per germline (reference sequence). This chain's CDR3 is CSARDSLEYGYTF. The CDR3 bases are TGCAGTGCTAGAGATTCCCTCGAGTATGGCTACACCTTC.

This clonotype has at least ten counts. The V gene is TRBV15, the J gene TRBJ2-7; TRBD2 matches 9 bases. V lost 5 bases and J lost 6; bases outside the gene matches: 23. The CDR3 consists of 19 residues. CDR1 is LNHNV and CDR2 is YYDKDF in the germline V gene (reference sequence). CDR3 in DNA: TGTGCCACCAGCGTATTTCCCATATGGCGGGAGGGCCATAGAGGCGAGCAGTACTTC. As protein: CATSVFPIWREGHRGEQYF.

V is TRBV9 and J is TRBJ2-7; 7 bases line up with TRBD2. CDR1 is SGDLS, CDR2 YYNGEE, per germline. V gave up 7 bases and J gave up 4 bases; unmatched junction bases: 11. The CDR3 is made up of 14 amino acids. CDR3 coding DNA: TGTGCCAGCCGCGGGGCTAGCGGTCCGTACGAGCAGTACTTC. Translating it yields CASRGASGPYEQYF.

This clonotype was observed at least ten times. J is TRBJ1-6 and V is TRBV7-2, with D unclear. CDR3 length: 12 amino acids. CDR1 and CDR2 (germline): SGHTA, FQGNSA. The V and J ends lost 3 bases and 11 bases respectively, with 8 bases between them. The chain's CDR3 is CASSFGIPPLHF. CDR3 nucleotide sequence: TGTGCCAGCAGCTTCGGGATTCCACCCCTCCACTTT.